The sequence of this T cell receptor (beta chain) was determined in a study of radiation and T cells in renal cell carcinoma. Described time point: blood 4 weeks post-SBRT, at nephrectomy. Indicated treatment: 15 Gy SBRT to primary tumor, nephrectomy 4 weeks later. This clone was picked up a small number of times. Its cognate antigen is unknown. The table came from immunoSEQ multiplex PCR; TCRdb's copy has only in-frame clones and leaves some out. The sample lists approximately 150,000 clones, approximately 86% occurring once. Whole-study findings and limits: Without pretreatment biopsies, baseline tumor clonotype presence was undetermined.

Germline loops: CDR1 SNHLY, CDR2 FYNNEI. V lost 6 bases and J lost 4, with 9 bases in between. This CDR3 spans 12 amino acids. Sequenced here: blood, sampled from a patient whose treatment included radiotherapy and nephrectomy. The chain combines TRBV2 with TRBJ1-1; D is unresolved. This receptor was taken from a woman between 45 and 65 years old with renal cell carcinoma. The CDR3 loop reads CASRPWGTEAFF. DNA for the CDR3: TGTGCCAGCAGACCCTGGGGCACTGAAGCTTTCTTT.